These T cell receptor beta chains were read from a single sample in a study of early T cells in non-severe SARS-CoV-2 infection. Each CDR3 protein gets one entry after TCRdb re-called the 5' RACE reads with MiXCR. The sample lists 28,000 or so distinct CDR3 sequences; over 6.5% were seen once. The sequenced sample consisted of whole blood. The receptors derive from an adult who was a healthcare worker with PCR-confirmed SARS-CoV-2 infection or an uninfected control (not recorded which). The CDR3 runs from the conserved cysteine through the conserved F or W. The D gene is left open where the match is weak. Rows give clone size only sometimes, using once, few, many, or a class for an expanded clone.

many	TRBV12-3/TRBV12-4	-	TRBJ2-7	11	TGTGCCAGCAGTTACTCGTACGAGCAGTACTTC	CASSYSYEQYF
many	TRBV6-5	TRBD1	TRBJ2-7	14	TGTGCCAGCAGCTACGACAGGGGATCCTACGAGCAGTACTTC	CASSYDRGSYEQYF
few	TRBV3-1	TRBD2	TRBJ2-1	17	TGTGCCAGCAGCCAAGAAGGAACTAGCGGGGCTTACAATGAGCAGTTCTTC	CASSQEGTSGAYNEQFF
few	TRBV24-1	-	TRBJ1-2	17	TGTGCCACCAGTGACCTTTTACAGGTCGGCGGCAGCTATGGCTACACCTTC	CATSDLLQVGGSYGYTF
few	TRBV4-3	-	TRBJ2-7	14	TGCGCCAGCAGCCAAGAAATCGGACAGTACGAGCAGTACTTC	CASSQEIGQYEQYF
many	TRBV7-9	-	TRBJ1-1	15	TGTGCCAGCAGCTTAAGCCGAGGGCTGAGCACTGAAGCTTTCTTT	CASSLSRGLSTEAFF
-	TRBV12-3/TRBV12-4	-	TRBJ2-7	12	TGTGCCAGCAGTTTCCCCCTGCGGGAGCAGTACTTC	CASSFPLREQYF
many	TRBV30	-	TRBJ1-2	12	TGTGCCTGGAGTGGACTACACTATGGCTACACCTTC	CAWSGLHYGYTF
many	TRBV11-3	TRBD1	TRBJ1-4	15	TGTGCCAGCAGCACTAACAGGGGGACTAATGAAAAACTGTTTTTT	CASSTNRGTNEKLFF
many	TRBV20-1	-	TRBJ2-3	15	TGCAGTGCTAGGTCGGGCGGGGCAGTAAGAGATACGCAGTATTTT	CSARSGGAVRDTQYF
many	TRBV7-2	-	TRBJ2-3	12	TGTGCCAGCAGCTTAGGTGGCTTAATGTCGGATTTT	CASSLGGLMSDF
many	TRBV6-6	-	TRBJ1-5	15	TGTGCCAGCAGTTATTCTAGGGGGGGGAATCAGCCCCAGCATTTT	CASSYSRGGNQPQHF
-	TRBV27	-	TRBJ1-1	14	TGTGCCAGCCGAGCGTCGGTGGAGGGCACTGAAGCTTTCTTT	CASRASVEGTEAFF
-	TRBV9	-	TRBJ2-1	11	TGTGCCAGCAGCTCCTTTACGGGGCAGTTCTTC	CASSSFTGQFF
many	TRBV9	-	TRBJ2-3	13	TGTGCCAGCAGCCCCTCGAGCACAGATACGCAGTATTTT	CASSPSSTDTQYF
many	TRBV13	-	TRBJ2-7	15	TGTGCCAGCAGCTTAGGCGTTCGCCGGCCCTACGAGCAGTACTTC	CASSLGVRRPYEQYF
many	TRBV7-8	-	TRBJ2-2	12	TGTGCCAGCAGCTTACACGATGAGGAGCTGTTTTTT	CASSLHDEELFF
many	TRBV27	-	TRBJ2-6	19	TGTGCCAGCAGTTTATATAACACATTCCGGGGAACTGGGGCCAACGTCCTGACTTTC	CASSLYNTFRGTGANVLTF
few	TRBV3-1	-	TRBJ2-6	14	TGTGCCAGCAGCTACCGTTCCGGGGACAACGTCCTGACTTTC	CASSYRSGDNVLTF
-	TRBV29-1	-	TRBJ2-7	14	TGCAGCGTGGGGGGAGCGGCCCTCTCCTACGAGCAGTACTTC	CSVGGAALSYEQYF
many	TRBV27	TRBD1	TRBJ1-4	17	TGTGCCAGCAGTTCCACCTTCCGGGACAGGGGGAATGAAAAACTGTTTTTT	CASSSTFRDRGNEKLFF
many	TRBV6-5	-	TRBJ2-1	16	TGTGCCAGCAGTTACCGAGCAATGGGAGGAGGGTATGAGCAGTTCTTC	CASSYRAMGGGYEQFF
many	TRBV3-1	-	TRBJ1-1	14	TGTGCCAGCAGCCAAGATGGTTCTCTCACTGAAGCTTTCTTT	CASSQDGSLTEAFF
many	TRBV19	TRBD2	TRBJ2-1	15	TGTGCCAGTAGTATTACTAGCGGGGGGGCTTATGAGCAGTTCTTC	CASSITSGGAYEQFF
many	TRBV12-3/TRBV12-4	-	TRBJ2-3	13	TGTGCCAGCAGTTTTCAGGGTACAGATACGCAGTATTTT	CASSFQGTDTQYF
many	TRBV7-2	TRBD1	TRBJ2-5	15	TGTGCCAGCAGCTTAAACAGGGGGCCTCAAGAGACCCAGTACTTC	CASSLNRGPQETQYF
few	TRBV5-1	-	TRBJ2-7	13	TGCGCCAGCAGCTTGGCGGAGCATCGGGAGCAGTACTTC	CASSLAEHREQYF
-	TRBV28	-	TRBJ2-7	13	TGTGCCAGCAGTGCTATAAGCTCCTACGAGCAGTACTTC	CASSAISSYEQYF
-	TRBV27	-	TRBJ2-5	14	TGTGCCAGCAGTTTTTCGAGGGGGACAGAGACCCAGTACTTC	CASSFSRGTETQYF
-	TRBV18	-	TRBJ2-7	12	TGTGCCAGCTCACCACTCCGATACGAGCAGTACTTC	CASSPLRYEQYF
many	TRBV13	-	TRBJ1-1	13	TGTGCCAGCAGCCCAGGGAAGGGCACTGAAGCTTTCTTT	CASSPGKGTEAFF
few	TRBV6-6	-	TRBJ1-1	16	TGTGCCAGCAGTTACTCGATCGCCTCGCAGGACACTGAAGCTTTCTTT	CASSYSIASQDTEAFF
few	TRBV11-2	TRBD1	TRBJ2-7	14	TGTGCCAGCAGCTTAGGACAGGGGATATACGAGCAGTACTTC	CASSLGQGIYEQYF
many	TRBV12-3/TRBV12-4	-	TRBJ1-1	14	TGTGCCAGCAAGGGAGGGCGGGCCCCGCAGGAAGCTTTCTTT	CASKGGRAPQEAFF
many	TRBV7-2	TRBD1	TRBJ2-3	19	TGTGCCAGCAGCTCAGAATCGACAGGGGGAAGTGGGGGCACAGATACGCAGTATTTT	CASSSESTGGSGGTDTQYF
many	TRBV7-7	-	TRBJ2-7	13	TGTGCTAGCAGCCGGGATAGGGCTGGGGAGCAGTACTTC	CASSRDRAGEQYF
many	TRBV20-1	TRBD1	TRBJ1-5	14	TGCAGTGCACACGACGGACAGGGCAATCAGCCCCAGCATTTT	CSAHDGQGNQPQHF
many	TRBV4-2	TRBD1	TRBJ1-4	14	TGTGCCAGCAGCCATAACAGGGGCAATGAAAAACTGTTTTTT	CASSHNRGNEKLFF
many	TRBV12-3/TRBV12-4	-	TRBJ2-1	14	TGTGCCAGTAACGGGAACCCCTTCTACAATGAGCAGTTCTTC	CASNGNPFYNEQFF
-	TRBV4-1	-	TRBJ2-3	13	TGCGCCAGCAGCCAAGCGGTTCCAGATACGCAGTATTTT	CASSQAVPDTQYF
few	TRBV6-2/TRBV6-3	-	TRBJ1-5	16	TGTGCCAGCAGCCGACCAGGAACTTATAGCAATCAGCCCCAGCATTTT	CASSRPGTYSNQPQHF
many	TRBV15	TRBD2	TRBJ2-7	16	TGTGCCACCAGCAGAGAGGCGGCGGGAGTTCGATACGAGCAGTACTTC	CATSREAAGVRYEQYF
many	TRBV7-8	-	TRBJ1-5	16	TGTGCCAGCAGCTTAGAGGGGTTCGTAAGCAATCAGCCCCAGCATTTT	CASSLEGFVSNQPQHF
-	TRBV5-4	TRBD2	TRBJ2-5	16	TGTGCCAGCAGCCCTGGGACTAGCAGCCTCCAAGAGACCCAGTACTTC	CASSPGTSSLQETQYF
many	TRBV11-1	TRBD1	TRBJ1-6	16	TGTGCCAGCAGCCGACAGGGCGGCACCTATAATTCACCCCTCCACTTT	CASSRQGGTYNSPLHF
many	TRBV24-1	-	TRBJ2-3	13	TGTGCCACCAGTGATTTGTTCGGAGATACGCAGTATTTT	CATSDLFGDTQYF
many	TRBV6-2/TRBV6-3	-	TRBJ1-1	12	TGTGCCAGCAGCTTAACGGTCACTGAAGCTTTCTTT	CASSLTVTEAFF
many	TRBV6-2/TRBV6-3	-	TRBJ2-7	15	TGTGCCAGCAGTGGTGGGACTTTTAGCTCCTACGAGCAGTACTTC	CASSGGTFSSYEQYF
many	TRBV29-1	-	TRBJ2-5	10	TGCAGCGTTGCCTGGGAGACCCAGTACTTC	CSVAWETQYF
-	TRBV5-1	TRBD1	TRBJ2-7	14	TGCGCCAGCAGCACCGGGACAGGGGATTACGAGCAGTACTTC	CASSTGTGDYEQYF